The next 16 T cell receptor beta chains were all read from a single sample in a study of tumor and adjacent non-tumor tissue in lung cancer. RNA was extracted from bulk tissue without any cell sorting. Distant lung tissue was collected more than 3 cm away from the tumor edge. Three rounds of nested PCR, following a modified ARM-PCR protocol, produced the TCRbeta library. TCRdb called the multiplex PCR reads again in MiXCR, with one record for every CDR3 protein. Seen here are about 100,000 distinct CDR3 sequences, about 60% observed once, and the top ten hold roughly 19%. Sequences were obtained from distant non-tumor lung tissue. The receptors were gathered from a man aged 30 to 39 with non-small cell lung cancer.

On this clonotype itself: Here the CDR3 omits its conserved ending phenylalanine or tryptophan, so a read error is the likely source. The chain links TRBV4-1 to TRBJ2-7, with D perhaps matching TRBD2 (6 bases). Germline CDR1 MGHRA, CDR2 YSYEKL. The CDR3 is made up of 16 amino acids. DNA of the CDR3: TGCGCCAGCAGTCAAGATGAGACGGGAGATACGTACGAGCAGTACTCC. This codes for CASSQDETGDTYEQYS.

This chain joins TRBV28 and TRBJ2-1; the D is unclear. The CDR3 extends over 18 amino acids. V was clipped by 4 bases and J by 2 bases, with 21 bases between them. Germline-derived CDR1 and CDR2 are MDHEN and SYDVKM. The CDR3 DNA follows: TGTGCCAGCAGTTCCCCCATGGCTGAGAAGAGCCCCTACAATGAGCAGTTCTTC. Translation gives CASSSPMAEKSPYNEQFF.

The rearrangement uses TRBV20-1 and TRBJ2-5, with 15 nucleotides matching TRBD2. Germline values: CDR1 DFQATT, CDR2 SNEGSKA (reference sequence). The CDR3 has 16 amino acids. V lost 6 bases to trimming and J lost 4 bases; unmatched junction nucleotides: 9. CDR3 amino acids: CSALGLAGGPGETQYF. The DNA for the CDR3 is TGCAGTGCCCTCGGACTAGCGGGAGGGCCGGGAGAGACCCAGTACTTC.

A note on this clonotype: A much larger clone differs by one base, so this may be a read error. The chain uses TRBV5-6 and TRBJ2-2; 10 bases are a match to TRBD1. Germline values: CDR1 SGHDT, CDR2 YYEEEE. This CDR3 contains 15 residues. CDR3 DNA sequence: TGTGTCAGCAGCCTACTGACAGGGGGCAACGGGGAGCTGTTTTTT. This gives the protein CVSSLLTGGNGELFF.

About this clonotype itself: A much larger clone sits a single nucleotide away, making a read error possible. The chain links TRBV7-8 to TRBJ2-3; D gene unclear. This CDR3 region has 12 residues. Per germline, CDR1 SGHVS and CDR2 FQNEAQ. CDR3 residues: CASSLDADTRYF. The CDR3 DNA sequence: TGTGCCAGCAGCTTAGACGCAGATACGCGGTATTTT.

For this clonotype: A much larger clone differs by one base, so this may be a read error. The chain has TRBV20-1 and TRBJ1-2; TRBD1 aligns across 7 bases. CDR3 length equals 12 residues. V was clipped by 4 bases and J by 2 bases; unmatched bases: 1. In germline, CDR1 is DFQATT, CDR2 SNEGSKA (reference sequence). CDR3 sequence reads: CSATGQNYGYTF. CDR3 nucleotides: TGCAGTGCTACGGGACAGAACTATGGCTACACCTTC.

The V gene is TRBV11-3, the J gene TRBJ2-3, with D possibly being TRBD1 (5 bases). The germline CDR1 and CDR2 sequences are SGHNT and YENEEA. The CDR3 is 13 residues long. The V and J ends lost 5 bases and 12 bases respectively, with 18 bases between them. The CDR3 protein is CASSRGITGTQYF. The DNA for the CDR3 is TGTGCCAGCAGCCGAGGAATCACAGGTACACAGTATTTT.

Notes on this clonotype: The junction differs from germline at one of its ends, possibly a read error. The chain has TRBV6-5 and TRBJ2-6, with D possibly being TRBD1 (5 bases). The germline V gene has CDR1 MNHEY and CDR2 SVGAGI. The CDR3 spans 16 residues. This chain's CDR3 is CASSYDSSTGANVLTF. The CDR3 bases are TGTGCCAGCAGTTACGACAGCAGCACTGGGGCCAACGTCCTGACGTTC.

This clonotype was observed a few times. A much larger clone differs from this one at a single base, so this may be a read error. V usage is TRBV20-1 and J usage is TRBJ2-7; D is perhaps TRBD2 (5 bases). CDR3 length equals 12 residues. Germline CDR1 DFQATT, CDR2 SNEGSKA (reference sequence). This chain's CDR3 is CSTRPGGYEQYF. The DNA for the CDR3 is TGCAGTACTAGGCCCGGAGGCTACGAGCAGTACTTC.

The sample holds one count of this clonotype. The junction and the germline gene differ at one end; a read error may be behind it. The CDR3 region has the DNA TGTGCCAGCAGTCCACGGGGGACAGGACTCTATGGCTACGCCTTC. Its protein is CASSPRGTGLYGYAF. This chain links TRBV11-1 with TRBJ1-2; 8 positions agree with TRBD1. The CDR3 consists of 15 residues. Germline V gene lookup returns CDR1 SGHAT and CDR2 FQDESV (reference sequence).

The J gene is TRBJ2-7, the V gene TRBV10-2; 7 bases are shared with TRBD2. Germline assignment: CDR1 WSHSY and CDR2 SAAADI. There are 16 residues in the CDR3. V shed 4 bases and J 4 bases; nucleotides not matched to a gene: 13. The CDR3 here is CASSVGDDREAYEQYF. The CDR3 nucleotides read TGCGCCAGCAGTGTTGGGGATGATCGGGAGGCGTACGAGCAGTACTTC.

Comments on this clonotype: The germline gene is not matched at one end of the junction; a read error may be the cause. The chain is built from TRBV11-1 and TRBJ2-1; 7 bases agree with TRBD1. There are 15 residues in the CDR3. Germline V gene lookup returns CDR1 SGHAT and CDR2 FQDESV (reference sequence). The CDR3 is CTSSLTGSMSAEQFF. CDR3 DNA sequence: TGTACCAGCAGCCTGACAGGGTCCATGTCTGCTGAACAGTTCTTC.

V gene TRBV20-1 combines with J gene TRBJ2-3; a possible D gene is TRBD2 (6 bases). Trimming took off 2 bases at V and 8 bases at J, with 20 bases between the two ends. This CDR3 is built from 15 residues. The germline CDR1 and CDR2 sequences are DFQATT and SNEGSKA (reference sequence). The CDR3 is CSARRLTGEAGTQYF. CDR3 DNA: TGCAGTGCTAGAAGACTAACGGGAGAAGCAGGTACGCAGTATTTT.

This clonotype was seen more than once but under ten times. A much larger clone is a single base away; this may be a read error. The CDR3 sequence is CASSDPRTGREAQYF. As DNA, the CDR3 is TGTGCCAGCAGTGACCCCCGGACAGGGCGAGAGGCCCAGTACTTC. The rearrangement links TRBV6-5 to TRBJ2-5; 8 bases match TRBD1. The germline CDR1 and CDR2 sequences are MNHEY and SVGAGI. The CDR3 length is 15 residues.

About this clonotype itself: At one end, the junction sequence differs from germline, possibly due to a read error. The rearrangement links TRBV5-1 to TRBJ2-5; 8 bases are a match to TRBD1. Germline CDR1 reads SGHRS; CDR2 reads YFSETQ. CDR3 size: 14 residues. The CDR3 sequence: CASSLEGQGEIQYF. Written as DNA, the CDR3 is TGCGCCAGCAGCTTGGAAGGACAGGGCGAGATCCAGTACTTC.

With respect to this clonotype: This is likely a read error, given that the CDR3 carries no conserved phenylalanine or tryptophan at its end. This rearrangement joins TRBV10-2 to TRBJ2-5; no reliable D call. Germline loops: CDR1 WSHSY, CDR2 SAAADI. This CDR3 region has 12 residues. V lost 7 bases, J lost 4 bases, and 10 bases lay in between. The CDR3 is CASTEYLETQYL. As DNA, the CDR3 is TGCGCCAGCACGGAGTACCTAGAGACCCAGTACTTA.